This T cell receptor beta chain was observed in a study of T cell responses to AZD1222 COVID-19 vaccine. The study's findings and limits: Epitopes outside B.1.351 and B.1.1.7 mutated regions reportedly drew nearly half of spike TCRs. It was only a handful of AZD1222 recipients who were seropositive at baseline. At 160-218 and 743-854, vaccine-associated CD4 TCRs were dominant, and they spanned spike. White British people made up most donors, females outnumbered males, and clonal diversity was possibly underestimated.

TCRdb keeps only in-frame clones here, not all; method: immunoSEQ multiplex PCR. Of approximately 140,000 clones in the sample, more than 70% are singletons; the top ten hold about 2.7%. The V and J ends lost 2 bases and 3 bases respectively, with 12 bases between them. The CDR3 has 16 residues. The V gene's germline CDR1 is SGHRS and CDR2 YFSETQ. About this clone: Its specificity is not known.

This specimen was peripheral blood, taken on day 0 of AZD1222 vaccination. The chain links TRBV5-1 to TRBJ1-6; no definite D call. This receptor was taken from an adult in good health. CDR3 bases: TGCGCCAGCAGCTTACGGGGTCAAGACTATAATTCACCCCTCCACTTT. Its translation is CASSLRGQDYNSPLHF.